Shown below are 26 T cell receptor beta chains from a single sample sequenced in a study of Tregs in tolerant kidney transplant recipients. This table comes from immunoSEQ multiplex PCR, and its TCRdb copy is limited to in-frame clones, with some not included. Here the sample spans approximately 75,000 clones, around 93% being singletons. The material sequenced was Tregs from blood, taken before the transplant. All receptors derive from a human donor who received a combined kidney and bone marrow transplant.

The J gene is TRBJ1-2, the V gene TRBV5-1; D possibly corresponds to TRBD1 (5 bases). Germline V gene sequence: CDR1 SGHRS, CDR2 YFSETQ. Trimming left V 0 bases short and J 6 bases short, with 9 bases between. The CDR3 contains 13 residues. CDR3 region: CASSLAGFDGYTF. The CDR3 DNA sequence: TGCGCCAGCAGCTTGGCAGGGTTTGATGGCTACACCTTC.

The V call is TRBV9, the J call TRBJ2-6; D perhaps matches TRBD1 (6 bases). Trimming pared 4 bases from V and 0 bases from J, leaving 8 bases between. From germline, CDR1 is SGDLS and CDR2 YYNGEE. The CDR3 totals 15 residues. This chain's CDR3 is CASSQGNSGANVLTF. The CDR3 coding sequence is TGTGCCAGCAGCCAGGGGAACTCTGGGGCCAACGTCCTGACTTTC. Filled out from reference TRBV9 and TRBJ2-6, the complete variable domain reads DSGVTQTPKHLITATGQRVTLRCSPRSGDLSVYWYQQSLDQGLQFLIQYYNGEERAKGNILERFSAQQFPDLHSELNLSSLELGDSALYFCASSQGNSGANVLTFGAGSRLTVL.

V and J are TRBV18 and TRBJ1-4, with D perhaps matching TRBD1 (6 bases). The CDR3 loop spans 14 amino acids. The germline CDR1 and CDR2 sequences are KGHSH and LQKENI. V lost 2 bases, J lost 4 bases, and 8 bases lay in between. The CDR3: CASSPDRSNEKLFF. The CDR3 bases are TGTGCCAGCTCACCAGACAGGAGTAATGAAAAACTGTTTTTT. The whole variable domain, filled in from reference TRBV18 and TRBJ1-4, reads NAGVMQNPRHLVRRRGQEARLRCSPMKGHSHVYWYRQLPEEGLKFMVYLQKENIIDESGMPKERFSAEFPKEGPSILRIQQVVRGDSAAYFCASSPDRSNEKLFFGSGTQLSVL.

The chain combines TRBV19 with TRBJ2-3, with 7 bases that match TRBD1. V lost 7 bases, J lost 2 bases, and 6 bases stayed unmatched. The CDR3 totals 14 residues. Germline CDR1 is LNHDA and CDR2 is SQIVND (reference sequence). The CDR3 reads CASKPGQYTDTQYF. CDR3 nucleotides: TGTGCCAGTAAGCCGGGACAGTACACAGATACGCAGTATTTT.

The chain links TRBV7-2 to TRBJ1-4; D call uncertain. Germline CDR1 is SGHTA and CDR2 is FQGNSA. This CDR3 comprises 15 residues. V shed 1 base and J shed 4 bases, with 10 bases lying between them. In DNA form, the CDR3 reads TGTGCCAGCAGCTTAGATTCCAGCTATAATGAAAAACTGTTTTTT. Amino acids: CASSLDSSYNEKLFF. Variable domain in full (rest from reference TRBV7-2 and TRBJ1-4): GAGVSQSPSNKVTEKGKDVELRCDPISGHTALYWYRQSLGQGLEFLIYFQGNSAPDKSGLPSDRFSAERTGGSVSTLTIQRTQQEDSAVYLCASSLDSSYNEKLFFGSGTQLSVL.

The rearrangement links TRBV28 to TRBJ2-7, with D possibly matching TRBD1 (7 bases). This CDR3 has 14 amino acids. V dropped 4 bases and J dropped 2 bases, with 12 bases sitting between them. Germline V gene lookup returns CDR1 MDHEN and CDR2 SYDVKM. CDR3: CASSSGGQTYEQYF. CDR3 DNA: TGTGCCAGCAGTTCCGGGGGACAGACCTACGAGCAGTACTTC.

The CDR3: CASSRNNEQFF. The CDR3 bases are TGTGCCAGCAGCAGAAACAATGAGCAGTTCTTC. The J gene is TRBJ2-1, the V gene TRBV2; D is ambiguous. Germline-derived CDR1 and CDR2 are SNHLY and FYNNEI. V lost 6 bases to trimming and J lost 5 bases, with 5 bases between them. There are 11 residues in the CDR3.

V gene TRBV11-2 combines with J gene TRBJ2-1; 11 bases align to TRBD2. Germline V lookup: CDR1 SGHAT, CDR2 FQNNGV. The CDR3 extends over 15 amino acids. The junction had 9 bases not matched to a gene; V was cut back by 2 bases and J by 12 bases. The CDR3 reads CASSLPTSGRARQFF. DNA of the CDR3: TGTGCCAGCAGCTTACCCACTAGCGGGAGAGCTCGGCAGTTCTTC.

The rearrangement joins TRBV28 to TRBJ2-1, with D tentatively TRBD2 (6 bases). Germline-derived CDR1 and CDR2 are MDHEN and SYDVKM. V was cut by 6 bases and J by 2 bases, with 17 bases left in between. This CDR3 is 16 amino acids long. As DNA, the CDR3 is TGTGCCAGCAGCAGACCAGCGGGCGGCACCTACAATGAGCAGTTCTTC. Translating gives CASSRPAGGTYNEQFF.

The rearrangement links TRBV28 to TRBJ2-7; 8 nucleotides agree with TRBD1. The CDR3 spans 14 residues. The J segment lost 4 bases and the V segment lost 5 bases, leaving 7 bases of the junction unmatched. In germline, CDR1 is MDHEN, CDR2 SYDVKM. The DNA for the CDR3 is TGTGCCAGCAGTCTCCGACAGGGGAGGTACGAGCAGTACTTC. Its translation is CASSLRQGRYEQYF.

The rearrangement links TRBV30 to TRBJ2-3; D is ambiguous. Germline CDR1 reads GTSNPN; CDR2 reads SVGIG (reference sequence). This CDR3 spans 12 amino acids. The ends were cut back, 3 bases at V and 4 bases at J, with 8 bases in the middle. CDR3 DNA sequence: TGTGCCTGGAGGCCTCTCTCAGATACGCAGTATTTT. This codes for CAWRPLSDTQYF. The whole variable domain, remainder taken from reference TRBV30 and TRBJ2-3, is SQTIHQWPATLVQPVGSPLSLECTVEGTSNPNLYWYRQAAGRGLQLLFYSVGIGQISSEVPQNLSASRPQDRQFILSSKKLLLSDSGFYLCAWRPLSDTQYFGPGTRLTVL.

This rearrangement joins TRBV4-2 to TRBJ1-1; D not certain. Germline loops: CDR1 LGHNA, CDR2 YNFKEQ. The CDR3 spans 16 residues. Trimming removed 2 bases at V and 0 bases at J, with 13 bases between. In nucleotides, the CDR3 is TGTGCCAGCAGCCAATTTGATCAGGCAGTGAACACTGAAGCTTTCTTT. Its protein product is CASSQFDQAVNTEAFF.

This rearrangement joins TRBV5-1 to TRBJ2-1; 9 bases agree with TRBD2. CDR1 and CDR2 (germline): SGHRS, YFSETQ. The CDR3 is 16 amino acids. V dropped 2 bases and J dropped 0; count of bases not matched to a gene: 3. The CDR3 region is CASSLSSGSSYNEQFF. Here the CDR3 DNA reads TGCGCCAGCAGCTTAAGTAGCGGGAGCTCCTACAATGAGCAGTTCTTC.

With respect to this clone: This sample includes further DNA sequences coding for the same CDR3. This chain links TRBV28 with TRBJ2-1; D is unclear. The V gene's germline CDR1 is MDHEN and CDR2 SYDVKM. The CDR3 totals 13 residues. The V end lost 5 bases, the J end lost 3 bases, and 8 bases lay between the germline ends. CDR3: CASSVGNYNEQFF. In DNA form, the CDR3 reads TGTGCCAGCAGTGTCGGTAACTACAATGAGCAGTTCTTC.

The rearrangement joins TRBV18 to TRBJ1-1; the D gene is possibly TRBD1 (5 bases). Deletions cut 3 bases from V and 3 bases from J, with 11 bases between. The CDR3 spans 14 residues. The germline CDR1 and CDR2 sequences are KGHSH and LQKENI. CDR3 in amino acids: CASSPTGTDTEAFF. CDR3 bases: TGTGCCAGCTCACCCACCGGGACGGACACTGAAGCTTTCTTT.

This clone was seen only once. This chain joins TRBV30 and TRBJ1-4, with D uncertain. The CDR3 is 12 amino acids. Germline V gene sequence: CDR1 GTSNPN, CDR2 SVGIG (reference sequence). V was cut by 1 base and J by 7 bases, with 7 bases left in between. CDR3 coding DNA: TGTGCCTGGAGTGGGGCAGGTGAAAAACTGTTTTTT. Translating gives CAWSGAGEKLFF.

The rearrangement links TRBV7-3 to TRBJ2-3; 10 bases are shared with TRBD1. The V segment lost 5 bases and the J segment 5 bases; nucleotides outside the gene matches: 7. Per the germline V gene, CDR1 is SGHTA and CDR2 is FQGTGA. The CDR3 sequence is 15 residues long. This CDR3 is CASSRQGAIGDTQYF. CDR3 DNA sequence: TGTGCCAGCAGCCGACAGGGGGCGATAGGAGATACGCAGTATTTT.

The CDR3 DNA follows: TGTGCCAGCACCTCTGGGGCAGGGGGTTTCGAGACCCAGTACTTC. Translated: CASTSGAGGFETQYF. The chain links TRBV28 to TRBJ2-5; 7 bases line up with TRBD1. Germline CDR1 MDHEN, CDR2 SYDVKM. With 7 bases clipped from V and 5 bases from J, the junction kept 13 bases outside the gene matches. The CDR3 totals 15 residues.

The rearrangement links TRBV5-4 to TRBJ2-3; 7 positions agree with TRBD2. V was clipped by 4 bases and J by 7 bases; unmatched bases: 12. The CDR3 spans 15 residues. The V gene's germline CDR1 is SGHNT and CDR2 YYREEE (reference sequence). For the CDR3, the DNA is TGTGCCAGCAGCCGAGAGACTAGCAGTAGGAATACGCAGTATTTT. It codes for CASSRETSSRNTQYF.

V gene TRBV28 combines with J gene TRBJ2-3; D call uncertain. Germline V lookup: CDR1 MDHEN, CDR2 SYDVKM. Between the trimmed V and J ends, which lost 3 bases and 0 bases, there was a span of 10 bases. The CDR3 extends over 15 amino acids. The CDR3 protein is CASSFRGASTDTQYF. The CDR3 DNA reads TGTGCCAGCAGTTTCCGTGGCGCTAGCACAGATACGCAGTATTTT.

The chain uses TRBV6-1 and TRBJ2-7; 10 bases align to TRBD1. The CDR3 totals 14 residues. The germline CDR1 and CDR2 sequences are MNHNS and SASEGT. V lost 7 bases to trimming and J lost 3 bases; unmatched junction nucleotides: 6. In DNA, the CDR3 is TGTGCCAGCATCCCGGGACAGGGGAGCTACGAGCAGTACTTC. Protein sequence: CASIPGQGSYEQYF.

The chain joins TRBV21-1 to TRBJ2-1. TRBV21-1 represents a pseudogene. The CDR3 length is 15 residues. The CDR3 loop is CASSKRWEPYNEQFF. The CDR3 DNA follows: TGTGCCAGCAGCAAACGATGGGAACCCTACAATGAGCAGTTCTTC.

The rearrangement links TRBV7-2 to TRBJ1-4; perhaps TRBD1 as D (5 bases). Germline V gene sequence: CDR1 SGHTA, CDR2 FQGNSA. This CDR3 spans 15 amino acids. V dropped 2 bases and J dropped 0 bases, with 7 bases sitting between them. DNA of the CDR3: TGTGCCAGCAGCTTACGGGGGGCAACTAATGAAAAACTGTTTTTT. Translated: CASSLRGATNEKLFF.

This CDR3 is CASSVTPSASGANVLTF. CDR3 DNA: TGTGCCAGCAGCGTAACTCCTTCAGCCTCTGGGGCCAACGTCCTGACTTTC. J is TRBJ2-6 and V is TRBV9; no definite D call. The germline gives CDR1 SGDLS, CDR2 YYNGEE. Between the trimmed V and J ends, which lost 1 base and 0 bases, there was a span of 11 bases. CDR3 size: 17 residues. Supplemented by reference TRBV9 and TRBJ2-6, the full variable domain reads DSGVTQTPKHLITATGQRVTLRCSPRSGDLSVYWYQQSLDQGLQFLIQYYNGEERAKGNILERFSAQQFPDLHSELNLSSLELGDSALYFCASSVTPSASGANVLTFGAGSRLTVL.

The rearrangement links TRBV19 to TRBJ2-7, with D hard to call. The CDR3 contains 15 residues. CDR1 is LNHDA and CDR2 is SQIVND in the germline V gene (reference sequence). Trimming cost V 3 bases and J 2 bases, with 14 bases left between them. The CDR3 here is CASSILWLGAYEQYF. The CDR3 DNA is TGTGCCAGTAGTATCCTTTGGTTAGGAGCCTACGAGCAGTACTTC.

V usage is TRBV19 and J usage is TRBJ1-1; maybe TRBD1 (5 bases). Trimming removed 7 bases from V and 4 bases from J, with 13 bases in between. This CDR3 region has 13 residues. Germline loops: CDR1 LNHDA, CDR2 SQIVND (reference sequence). Here the CDR3 DNA reads TGTGCCAGTACCAGGGTGAGGGGCACTGAAGCTTTCTTT. This translates into CASTRVRGTEAFF.